This T cell receptor beta chain derives from a study of regulatory T cells in long-lasting Graves disease. Findings and caveats of the study: Reduced TCR diversity was observed in persistent Graves' patients versus newly diagnosed patients.

Building of the TCR beta libraries involved iRepertoire HTBI primers and Arm-PCR of CDR3 regions. TCRdb re-analysed the multiplex PCR reads in MiXCR, keeping a single row per CDR3 protein. Of more than 300,000 distinct CDR3 sequences in the sample, around 11% were seen once. The table lists this clonotype with many counts. As yet, its antigen is unknown. As for time point: newly diagnosed GD, antithyroid drugs for less than 3 months. Extracted PBMC RNA gave rise to the TCR library. The CDR3 totals 15 residues. CDR1 and CDR2 (germline): SGHAT, FQDESV (reference sequence). J gave up 1 base and V 5 bases, and 7 bases lay outside the gene matches. These data also formed part of another study, on T cells in Graves' hyperthyroidism and ophthalmopathy. That source notes: Median prediction lead before ophthalmopathy onset was around seven months with the model.

Sequencing was performed on peripheral blood mononuclear cells (PBMCs), taken at new diagnosis, from a patient treated with antithyroid drugs. The TCR was taken from a young woman with Graves disease. The rearrangement links TRBV11-1 to TRBJ2-7; 8 bases are shared with TRBD2. CDR3 coding DNA: TGTGCCAGCAGCGCCCAGGGCGGGAGGTCCTACGAGCAGTACTTC. Amino acid sequence: CASSAQGGRSYEQYF.